The entry that follows covers one TCR beta chain sequence. Its antigen is undetermined. The data were taken from a study of T cell repertoires in cytomegalovirus infection. Germline values: CDR1 SEHNR, CDR2 FQNEAQ (reference sequence). This CDR3 has 15 amino acids. V was clipped by 8 bases and J by 6 bases; unmatched bases: 10. TCRdb fed the reads into MiXCR, producing one record per CDR3 protein. The table has roughly 27,000 distinct CDR3 sequences, under 20% seen once. Here the sequenced sample was CD8+ T cells from cultured PBMCs, taken from culture after CMV antigen stimulation. This chain joins TRBV7-9 and TRBJ2-1, with TRBD2 identical over 10 bases. The origin of this receptor is a human donor in good health (CMV status not recorded). Some clones in this sample may be carry-over from other donors' samples. The CDR3 here is CASLDGAGGVNEQFF. The CDR3 DNA is TGTGCCAGCTTAGACGGAGCGGGGGGGGTCAATGAGCAGTTCTTC.